The rows below give T cell receptor beta chains drawn from one sample of a study of T cell responses to AZD1222 COVID-19 vaccine. Clones were read by immunoSEQ multiplex PCR, and TCRdb kept only the in-frame ones, dropping some. This table holds approximately 200,000 clones, approximately 93% found once. Sequenced here: peripheral blood, sampled 28 days after the second AZD1222 dose. These TCRs come from an adult who received the AZD1222 COVID-19 vaccine. Each CDR3 is given with its conserved first and last residue. The D gene is left open where the match is weak.

D: NA
V: TRBV7-9
CDR3: CASSFRDKPDSGNTIYF

D: NA
V: TRBV7-3
CDR3: CASSFLDNTEAFF

D: TRBD1
V: TRBV4-2
CDR3: CASSKMEGGGKGEAFF

D: TRBD2
V: TRBV27
CDR3: CASRASGGTYEQYF

D: NA
V: TRBV7-2
CDR3: CASRPQSHSGNTIYF

D: TRBD2
V: TRBV11-3
CDR3: CASSWGLAGGPDTQYF

D: TRBD1
V: TRBV12-3/TRBV12-4
CDR3: CASDQGANGELFF

D: TRBD1
V: TRBV28
CDR3: CASTVGGQGNEKLFF

D: NA
V: TRBV7-7
CDR3: CASSFGGAGDTQYF

D: NA
V: TRBV2
CDR3: CASSEATGHSYNEQFF